A selection of T cell receptor beta chains follows, all from one sample in a study of PD-1 blockade in mismatch repair-deficient tumors. Libraries were prepared by immunoSEQ multiplex PCR; TCRdb keeps only in-frame clonotypes and omits some of them. The repertoire holds about 130,000 clones, with 85% to 90% as singletons. The sample was peripheral blood, taken about 17 months after starting pembrolizumab. The receptors derive from an adult with mismatch repair-deficient cancer. The CDR3 runs from the conserved cysteine through the conserved F or W. The order of the fields is V gene, J gene, D gene, CDR3 DNA, CDR3 protein. A D gene is named only where the DNA matches it firmly.

>TRBV6-6|TRBJ2-5|-
TGTGCCAGCAGTTACTCGTCTAGTTGGGGGGAGACCCAGTACTTC
CASSYSSSWGETQYF
>TRBV4-3|TRBJ2-7|-
TGCGCCAGCAGCCAGAATGTAGACGTACAGCAGTACTTC
CASSQNVDVQQYF
>TRBV5-6|TRBJ2-3|TRBD1
TGTGCCAGCAGCTCATTGGACAGGGGTACAGATACGCAGTATTTT
CASSSLDRGTDTQYF
>TRBV25-1|TRBJ2-3|-
TGTGCCAGCAGTGAGTGGGGGCGCACAGATACGCAGTATTTT
CASSEWGRTDTQYF
>TRBV29-1|TRBJ2-1|TRBD2
TGCAGCGCCCGAAGGCCTAGCGGGATGTATGAGCAGTTCTTC
CSARRPSGMYEQFF
>TRBV6-5|TRBJ2-7|-
TGTGCCAGCAGTTACGAGGTGGGCCCCTACGAGCAGTACTTC
CASSYEVGPYEQYF
>TRBV10-3|TRBJ2-1|-
TGTGCCACCATAGCGGACGGGATGTTGTATGAGCAGTTCTTC
CATIADGMLYEQFF
>TRBV4-1|TRBJ1-2|TRBD1
TGCGCCAGCAGCCAAGATCAGACAGGGCTCTTTGGCTACACCTTC
CASSQDQTGLFGYTF
>TRBV5-1|TRBJ2-3|-
TGCGCCAGCAGGCCGGGGCCGGACACAGATACGCAGTATTTT
CASRPGPDTDTQYF
>TRBV4-1|TRBJ2-7|-
TGCGCCAGCAGCCAAGGTTCTGGGTCCTACGAGCAGTACTTC
CASSQGSGSYEQYF